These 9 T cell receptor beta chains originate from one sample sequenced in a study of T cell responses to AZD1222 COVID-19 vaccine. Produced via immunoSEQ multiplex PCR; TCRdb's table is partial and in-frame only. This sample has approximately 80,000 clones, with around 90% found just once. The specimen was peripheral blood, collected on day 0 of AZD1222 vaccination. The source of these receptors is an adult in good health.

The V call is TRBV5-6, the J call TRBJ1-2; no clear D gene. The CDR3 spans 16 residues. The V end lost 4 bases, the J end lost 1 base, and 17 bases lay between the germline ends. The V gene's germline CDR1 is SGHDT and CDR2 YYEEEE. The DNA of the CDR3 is TGTGCCAGCAGCGATGTGGGCCAGCTCTTTAACTATGGCTACACCTTC. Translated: CASSDVGQLFNYGYTF.

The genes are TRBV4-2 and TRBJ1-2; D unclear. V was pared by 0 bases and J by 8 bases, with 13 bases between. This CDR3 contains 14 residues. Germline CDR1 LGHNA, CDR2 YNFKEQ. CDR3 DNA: TGTGCCAGCAGCCAAGATCCGGGATCAGACGGCTACACCTTC. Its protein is CASSQDPGSDGYTF.

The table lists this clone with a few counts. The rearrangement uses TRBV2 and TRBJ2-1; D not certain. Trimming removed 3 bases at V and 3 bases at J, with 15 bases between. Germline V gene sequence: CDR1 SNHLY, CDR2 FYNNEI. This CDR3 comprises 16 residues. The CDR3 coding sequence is TGTGCCAGCAGTGATGGGTGGGCACAAAACTACAATGAGCAGTTCTTC. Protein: CASSDGWAQNYNEQFF.

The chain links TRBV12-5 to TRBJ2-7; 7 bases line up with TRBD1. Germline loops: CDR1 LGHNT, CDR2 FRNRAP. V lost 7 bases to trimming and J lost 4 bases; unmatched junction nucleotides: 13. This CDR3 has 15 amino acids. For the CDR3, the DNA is TGTGCTAGTGCCCCAAGACAGGGAACGTTTTACGAGCAGTACTTC. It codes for CASAPRQGTFYEQYF.

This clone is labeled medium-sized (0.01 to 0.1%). The CDR3 loop reads CASSPRDRGLNTEAFF. Written as DNA, the CDR3 is TGTGCCAGCAGCCCCCGGGACAGGGGGTTAAACACTGAAGCTTTCTTT. V and J are TRBV11-3 and TRBJ1-1, with TRBD1 matching 11 bases. V gave up 5 bases and J gave up 2 bases; unmatched junction bases: 7. The CDR3 totals 16 residues. Germline V gene sequence: CDR1 SGHNT, CDR2 YENEEA.

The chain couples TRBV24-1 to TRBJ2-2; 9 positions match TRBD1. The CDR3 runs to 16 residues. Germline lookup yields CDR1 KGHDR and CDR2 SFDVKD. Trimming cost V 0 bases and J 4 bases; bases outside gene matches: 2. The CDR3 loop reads CATSDLGQGSTGELFF. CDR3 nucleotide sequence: TGTGCCACCAGTGATTTGGGACAGGGGAGCACCGGGGAGCTGTTTTTT.

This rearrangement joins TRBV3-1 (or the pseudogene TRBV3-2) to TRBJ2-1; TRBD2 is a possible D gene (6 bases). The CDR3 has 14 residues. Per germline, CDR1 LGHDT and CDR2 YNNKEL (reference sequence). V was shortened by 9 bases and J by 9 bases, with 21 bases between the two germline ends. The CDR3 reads CASQSGLWTSEQFF. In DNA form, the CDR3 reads TGTGCCAGTCAGAGTGGACTATGGACCAGTGAGCAGTTCTTC.

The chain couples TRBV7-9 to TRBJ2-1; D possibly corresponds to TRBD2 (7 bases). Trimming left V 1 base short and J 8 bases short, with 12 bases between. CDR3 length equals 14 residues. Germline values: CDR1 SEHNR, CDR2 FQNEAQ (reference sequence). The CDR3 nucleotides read TGTGCCAGCAGCTTAGTCGGGGGGCTCGATGAGCAGTTCTTC. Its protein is CASSLVGGLDEQFF.

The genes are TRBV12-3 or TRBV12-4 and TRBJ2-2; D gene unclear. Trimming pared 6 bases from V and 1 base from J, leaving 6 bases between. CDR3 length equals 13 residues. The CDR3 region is CASRSLNTGELFF. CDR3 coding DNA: TGTGCCAGCAGATCCTTGAACACCGGGGAGCTGTTTTTT.